The present TCR beta chain was sequenced within a study of radiation and T cells in renal cell carcinoma. Study-level points and caveats: Without pretreatment biopsies, baseline tumor clonotype presence was undetermined.

The time point: blood 4 weeks post-SBRT, at nephrectomy. The treatment denotes: 15 Gy SBRT to primary tumor, nephrectomy 4 weeks later. Nephrectomy followed 15 Gy stereotactic body radiation by 4 weeks. About this clone: Its antigen is undetermined.

Some clones are missing from TCRdb's copy, which holds only in-frame ones; the method was immunoSEQ multiplex PCR. In the table there are about 140,000 clones, around nine tenths of which are singletons. CDR3 length: 15 residues. The V end was cut by 7 bases, the J end by 5 bases, with 18 bases between. Per the germline V gene, CDR1 is LNHDA and CDR2 is SQIVND (reference sequence). The sequencing here drew on blood, taken from a patient whose treatment included radiotherapy and nephrectomy. This receptor was identified in a woman in her forties or fifties with renal cell carcinoma. The genes are TRBV19 and TRBJ1-5, with TRBD1 as a possible D gene (5 bases). In nucleotides, the CDR3 is TGTGCCAGTACCAGAGCAGGGATGAGTTATCAGCCCCAGCATTTT. Amino acid sequence: CASTRAGMSYQPQHF.